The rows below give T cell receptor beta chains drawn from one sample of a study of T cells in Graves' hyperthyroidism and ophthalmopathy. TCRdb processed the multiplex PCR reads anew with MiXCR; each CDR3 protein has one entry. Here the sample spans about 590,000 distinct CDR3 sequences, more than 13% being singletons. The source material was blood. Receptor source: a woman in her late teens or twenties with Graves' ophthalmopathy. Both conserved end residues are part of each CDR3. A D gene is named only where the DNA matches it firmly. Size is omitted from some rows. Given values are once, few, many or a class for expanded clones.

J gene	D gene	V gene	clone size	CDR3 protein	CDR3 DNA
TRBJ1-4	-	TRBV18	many	CASSSDIGKLFF	TGTGCCAGCTCTTCGGACATCGGAAAACTGTTTTTT
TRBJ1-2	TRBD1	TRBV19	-	CASSMTTGGARGYTF	TGTGCCAGTAGTATGACAACAGGGGGCGCGAGGGGCTACACCTTC
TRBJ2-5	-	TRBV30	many	CAWSLATSGTQYF	TGTGCCTGGAGTTTGGCTACCTCGGGGACCCAGTACTTC
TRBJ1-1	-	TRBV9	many	CASSVGQGSTEAFF	TGTGCCAGCAGCGTAGGGCAGGGGAGCACTGAAGCTTTCTTT
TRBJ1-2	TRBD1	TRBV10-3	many	CAILPLGDRITNYGYTF	TGTGCCATTCTGCCGTTAGGGGACAGGATCACTAACTATGGCTACACCTTC
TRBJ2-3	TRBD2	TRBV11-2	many	CASSPGGAGGEDTQYF	TGTGCCAGCAGCCCAGGGGGAGCGGGAGGTGAAGATACGCAGTATTTT
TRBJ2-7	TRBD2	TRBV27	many	CASSPRLAYYEQYF	TGTGCCAGCAGTCCCAGACTAGCATACTACGAGCAGTACTTC
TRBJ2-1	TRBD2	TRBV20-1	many	CSARDTRGLAEGNEQFF	TGCAGTGCTAGAGATACGAGGGGCCTAGCGGAGGGGAATGAGCAGTTCTTC
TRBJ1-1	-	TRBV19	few	CASSIDRGGTEAFF	TGTGCCAGTAGTATAGATCGTGGAGGGACTGAAGCTTTCTTT
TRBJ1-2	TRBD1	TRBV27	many	CASSFFSGQGYYGYTF	TGTGCCAGCAGTTTCTTTTCGGGACAGGGGTACTATGGCTACACCTTC
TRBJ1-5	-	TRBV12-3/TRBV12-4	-	CASSRRVTGGHNSNQPQHF	TGTGCCAGCAGTCGCAGAGTGACGGGGGGCCATAATAGCAATCAGCCCCAGCATTTT
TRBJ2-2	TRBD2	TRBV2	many	CASSELAGTGELFF	TGTGCCAGCAGTGAGCTAGCGGGCACCGGGGAGCTGTTTTTT
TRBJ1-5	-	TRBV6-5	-	CASSYGGSQPQHF	TGTGCCAGCAGTTACGGGGGAAGCCAGCCCCAGCATTTT
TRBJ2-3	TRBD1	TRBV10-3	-	CAISESGTGPSTDTQYF	TGTGCCATCAGTGAGTCCGGGACAGGTCCTAGCACAGATACGCAGTATTTT
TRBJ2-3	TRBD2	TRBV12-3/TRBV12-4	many	CASSSPFGTSGRGADTQYF	TGTGCCAGCAGTTCCCCATTTGGGACTAGCGGGAGGGGAGCAGATACGCAGTATTTT
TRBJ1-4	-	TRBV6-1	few	CAQSGEKLFF	TGTGCCCAAAGTGGGGAAAAACTGTTTTTT
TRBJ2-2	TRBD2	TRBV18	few	CASSPGLAGRTGELFF	TGTGCCAGCTCCCCGGGACTAGCGGGACGAACCGGGGAGCTGTTTTTT
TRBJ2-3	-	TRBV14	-	CASSQATRHRRTDTQYF	TGTGCCAGCAGCCAAGCAACCCGACATAGGAGAACAGATACGCAGTATTTT
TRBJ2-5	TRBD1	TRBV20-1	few	CSARDVQGAGTQYF	TGCAGTGCTAGAGATGTCCAGGGGGCGGGAACCCAGTACTTC
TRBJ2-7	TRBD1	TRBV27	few	CASSLRGRVFDEQYF	TGTGCCAGCAGTTTAAGGGGGCGGGTTTTTGACGAGCAGTACTTC
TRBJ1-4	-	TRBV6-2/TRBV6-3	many	CASSYSPTATTTNEKLFF	TGTGCCAGCAGTTACTCGCCGACAGCCACCACAACTAATGAAAAACTGTTTTTT
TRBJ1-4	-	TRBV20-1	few	CSAREASDGEKLFF	TGCAGTGCTAGAGAAGCGTCTGACGGGGAAAAACTGTTTTTT
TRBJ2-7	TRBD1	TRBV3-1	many	CASSQATGRFYEQYF	TGTGCCAGCAGCCAGGCGACAGGGAGATTCTACGAGCAGTACTTC
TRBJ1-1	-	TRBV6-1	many	CASSEVGREAFF	TGTGCCAGCAGTGAAGTTGGTAGAGAAGCTTTCTTT
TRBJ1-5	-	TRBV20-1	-	CRPERGSNQPQHF	TGCAGACCAGAACGGGGGAGCAATCAGCCCCAGCATTTT
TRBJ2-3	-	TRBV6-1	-	CASTPGLATDTQYF	TGTGCCAGCACCCCTGGGCTTGCCACAGATACGCAGTATTTT
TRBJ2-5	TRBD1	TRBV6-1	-	CASRTLSGQGRETQYF	TGTGCCAGCAGGACCCTCTCGGGACAGGGCAGAGAGACCCAGTACTTC
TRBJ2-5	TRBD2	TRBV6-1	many	CASSPGLAGGAETQYF	TGTGCCAGCAGTCCAGGACTAGCGGGAGGTGCGGAGACCCAGTACTTC
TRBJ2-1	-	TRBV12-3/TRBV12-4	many	CASSFGRGHEQFF	TGTGCCAGCAGTTTCGGCAGGGGTCATGAGCAGTTCTTC
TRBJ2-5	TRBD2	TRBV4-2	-	CASSRAGGPGETQYF	TGTGCCAGCAGCCGAGCGGGAGGGCCGGGGGAGACCCAGTACTTC
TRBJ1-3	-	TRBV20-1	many	CSALGTTGNTIYF	TGCAGTGCTCTCGGGACGACTGGAAACACCATATATTTT
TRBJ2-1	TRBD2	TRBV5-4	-	CASSQGTSYNEQFF	TGTGCCAGCAGCCAGGGGACTAGCTACAATGAGCAGTTCTTC
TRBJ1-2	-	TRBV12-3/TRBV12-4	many	CASAGANGYTF	TGTGCCAGCGCGGGAGCAAATGGCTACACCTTC
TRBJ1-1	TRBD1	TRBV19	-	CASSIARDRGSGFF	TGTGCCAGTAGTATAGCTCGGGACAGGGGATCGGGTTTCTTT
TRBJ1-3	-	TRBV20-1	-	CSARVGPGYGNTIYF	TGCAGTGCTAGAGTAGGGCCGGGGTATGGAAACACCATATATTTT
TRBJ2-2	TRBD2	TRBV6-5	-	CASSYSASGSGELFF	TGTGCCAGCAGTTACTCGGCTAGCGGGTCCGGGGAGCTGTTTTTT
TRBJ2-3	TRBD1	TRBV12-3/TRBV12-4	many	CASSSVQGALGSTDTQYF	TGTGCCAGCAGTTCCGTTCAGGGGGCCCTCGGAAGCACAGATACGCAGTATTTT
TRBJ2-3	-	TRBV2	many	CASSDKASTDTQYF	TGTGCCAGCAGTGACAAGGCTAGCACAGATACGCAGTATTTT
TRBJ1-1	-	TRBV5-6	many	CASSLGITYPGAFF	TGTGCCAGCAGCTTGGGGATAACCTATCCAGGAGCTTTCTTT
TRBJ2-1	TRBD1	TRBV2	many	CASSEATWTGKNEQFF	TGTGCCAGCAGTGAAGCGACCTGGACAGGGAAGAATGAGCAGTTCTTC
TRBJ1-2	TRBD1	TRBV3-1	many	CASSSQGAIGYTF	TGTGCCAGCAGCTCACAGGGGGCGATTGGCTACACCTTC
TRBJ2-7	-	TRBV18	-	CASSLSMMGSGNEQYF	TGTGCCAGCTCACTATCCATGATGGGGTCGGGCAACGAGCAGTACTTC
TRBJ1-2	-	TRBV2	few	CASSEASQGNGYTF	TGTGCCAGCAGTGAAGCATCACAGGGAAATGGCTACACCTTC
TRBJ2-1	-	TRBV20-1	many	CSASRWGADEQFF	TGCAGTGCTTCCCGGTGGGGGGCGGATGAGCAGTTCTTC
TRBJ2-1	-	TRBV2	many	CASGIKTGKEQFF	TGTGCCAGCGGTATTAAGACAGGCAAGGAGCAGTTCTTC